The T cell receptor (beta chain) under discussion was sequenced for a study of blood T cell repertoires in COVID-19. About the research overall: Samples taken during acute and convalescent COVID-19 were collected in the United States, Italy and Spain. In each case, the material was cDNA or gDNA derived from T cells, B-cell-depleted T cells, or PBMCs.

TCRdb's copy holds only in-frame clones and misses some; the assay was immunoSEQ multiplex PCR. The sample consists of approximately 290,000 clones, about nine tenths of them appearing once. Those who participated ranged in age from roughly 18 to 95 years and resided in under 25 US areas. Two negative PCRs, clearance, or symptom resolution had been documented for recovered Cohort 3 donors. The CDR3 extends over 15 amino acids. Germline CDR1 SGDLS, CDR2 YYNGEE. V lost 0 bases to trimming and J lost 4 bases; unmatched junction nucleotides: 7. This TCR derives from a woman under 40 who had recovered from COVID-19. V and J are TRBV9 and TRBJ2-7; 7 nucleotides align to TRBD2. Specimen: PBMCs or T cells enriched from blood (not recorded which). The CDR3 here is CASSVEAGVLYEQYF. CDR3 coding DNA: TGTGCCAGCAGCGTAGAGGCGGGAGTGTTGTACGAGCAGTACTTC.